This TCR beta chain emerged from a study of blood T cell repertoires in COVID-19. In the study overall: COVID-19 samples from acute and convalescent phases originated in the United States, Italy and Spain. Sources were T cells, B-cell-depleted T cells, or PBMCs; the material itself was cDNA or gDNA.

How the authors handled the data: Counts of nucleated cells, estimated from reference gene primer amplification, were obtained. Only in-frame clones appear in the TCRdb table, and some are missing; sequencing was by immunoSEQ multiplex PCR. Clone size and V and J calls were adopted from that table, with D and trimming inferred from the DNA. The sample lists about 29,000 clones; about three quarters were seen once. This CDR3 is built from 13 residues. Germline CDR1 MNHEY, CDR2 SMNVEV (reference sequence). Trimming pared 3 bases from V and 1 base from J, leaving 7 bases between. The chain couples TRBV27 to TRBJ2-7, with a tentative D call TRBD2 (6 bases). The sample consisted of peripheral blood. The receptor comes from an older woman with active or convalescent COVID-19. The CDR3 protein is CASSLRGSYEQYF. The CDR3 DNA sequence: TGTGCCAGCAGTTTGCGGGGATCCTACGAGCAGTACTTC.